Presented here are 8 T cell receptor beta chains from one specimen sequenced in a study of human CD4 T cells and Enterobacteriaceae. Profiling relied on immunoSEQ multiplex PCR, and the TCRdb table lists in-frame clones only, not all of them. The repertoire has several hundred clones, more than 35% of them found once; the top ten carry 20% to 25%. After roughly 6-7 days, proliferating activated T cells were FACS-sorted as CFSE-low CD25+ ICOS+ cells. Sorted memory CD4+ T cells were CFSE-labeled and cultured 2:1 with irradiated antigen-pulsed autologous monocytes. Memory CD4+ T cells were sorted as all CD4+ cells except CD45RA+CCR7+CD95- naive cells, over 95% pure. The specimen was bacteria-reactive CD4+ T cells grown in culture. Subset meaning: CFSE-low proliferating memory CD4 T cells sorted after in vitro stimulation with a heat-inactivated bacterium or M. tuberculosis lysate. These TCRs come from a human donor in good health.

V is TRBV7-2 and J is TRBJ2-7; no definite D call. Germline lookup yields CDR1 SGHTA and CDR2 FQGNSA. Trimming shortened V by 4 bases and J by 4 bases, and 8 bases separated the two germline ends. The CDR3 covers 12 residues. The CDR3 DNA reads TGTGCCAGCAGCTCCCCCGGGTACGAGCAGTACTTC. It encodes CASSSPGYEQYF.

This chain joins TRBV28 and TRBJ1-5, with D maybe TRBD1 (6 bases). Trimming left V 5 bases short and J 6 bases short, with 17 bases between. The CDR3 spans 15 residues. Germline loops: CDR1 MDHEN, CDR2 SYDVKM. The CDR3 sequence is CASSQTGLLRQPQHF. CDR3 sequence (DNA): TGTGCCAGCAGTCAAACAGGGTTGTTGCGTCAGCCCCAGCATTTT.

This chain joins TRBV2 and TRBJ2-1; D is possibly TRBD2 (6 bases). Per the germline V gene, CDR1 is SNHLY and CDR2 is FYNNEI. The CDR3 has 15 residues. V was trimmed by 6 bases and J by 0 bases, leaving 12 bases between them. The CDR3 spells CASSRMGGSYNEQFF. The CDR3 DNA reads TGTGCCAGCAGCCGAATGGGGGGCTCCTACAATGAGCAGTTCTTC. Based on the CDR3 plus reference TRBV2 and TRBJ2-1, the full variable domain is EPEVTQTPSHQVTQMGQEVILRCVPISNHLYFYWYRQILGQKVEFLVSFYNNEISEKSEIFDDQFSVERPDGSNFTLKIRSTKLEDSAMYFCASSRMGGSYNEQFFGPGTRLTVL.

The chain recombines TRBV20-1 with TRBJ1-2, with D uncertain. There are 11 residues in the CDR3. CDR1 DFQATT and CDR2 SNEGSKA come from the germline V gene (reference sequence). V lost 0 bases and J lost 10, with 9 bases in between. For the CDR3, the DNA is TGCAGTGCTAGAGATACCCCGAACTACACCTTC. Translation gives CSARDTPNYTF.

This clone is medium-sized within its sample. The CDR3 protein is CASSYSSGGYETQYF. CDR3 sequence (DNA): TGTGCCAGCAGTTACTCATCGGGGGGGTATGAGACCCAGTACTTC. The chain uses TRBV6-5 and TRBJ2-5; TRBD2 matches at 8 bases. This CDR3 comprises 15 residues. The germline V gene has CDR1 MNHEY and CDR2 SVGAGI. Germline trimming cut 0 bases from V and 5 bases from J; bases unmatched to any gene: 5.

This clone showed up just a few times. In DNA, the CDR3 is TGCGCCAGCAGGAGGGAGCGGGGAGGATCTGGCTACACCTTC. Encoded protein: CASRRERGGSGYTF. The J gene is TRBJ1-2, the V gene TRBV5-1; no clear D gene. The CDR3 covers 14 residues. V was cut by 5 bases and J by 7 bases, with 18 bases left in between. The germline gives CDR1 SGHRS, CDR2 YFSETQ.

This clone showed up just a few times. The V and J genes are TRBV5-6 and TRBJ2-2; possible D gene TRBD2, 5 bases. The V and J ends lost 2 bases and 1 base respectively, with 12 bases between them. CDR1 SGHDT and CDR2 YYEEEE come from the germline V gene. The CDR3 runs to 16 residues. Here the CDR3 reads CASSFNGAGNTGELFF. In DNA form, the CDR3 reads TGTGCCAGCAGCTTCAACGGTGCGGGGAACACCGGGGAGCTGTTTTTT.

The sample holds a few counts of this clone. The chain recombines TRBV7-2 with TRBJ2-1, with TRBD1 matching 9 bases. V gave up 5 bases and J gave up 10 bases; unmatched junction bases: 12. This CDR3 spans 15 amino acids. The germline CDR1 and CDR2 sequences are SGHTA and FQGNSA. The CDR3 sequence is CASSTQGALPQEQFF. Here the CDR3 DNA reads TGTGCCAGCAGCACACAGGGGGCACTCCCCCAAGAGCAGTTCTTC.